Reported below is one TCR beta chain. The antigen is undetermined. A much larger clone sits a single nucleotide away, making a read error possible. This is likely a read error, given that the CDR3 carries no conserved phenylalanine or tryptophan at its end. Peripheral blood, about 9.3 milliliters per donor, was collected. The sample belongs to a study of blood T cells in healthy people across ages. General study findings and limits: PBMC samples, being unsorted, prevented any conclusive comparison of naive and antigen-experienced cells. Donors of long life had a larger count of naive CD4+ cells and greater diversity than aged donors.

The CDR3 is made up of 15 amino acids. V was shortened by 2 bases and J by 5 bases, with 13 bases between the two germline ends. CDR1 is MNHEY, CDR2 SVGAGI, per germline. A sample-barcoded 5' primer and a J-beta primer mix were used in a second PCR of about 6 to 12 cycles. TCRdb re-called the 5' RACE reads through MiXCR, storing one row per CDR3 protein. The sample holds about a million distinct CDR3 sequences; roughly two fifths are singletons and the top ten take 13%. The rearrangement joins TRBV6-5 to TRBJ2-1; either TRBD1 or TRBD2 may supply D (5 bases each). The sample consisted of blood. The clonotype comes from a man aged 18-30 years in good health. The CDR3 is CASSYGTRGNNEQFS. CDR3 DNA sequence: TGTGCCAGCAGTTACGGGACCCGAGGGAACAATGAGCAGTTCTCC.